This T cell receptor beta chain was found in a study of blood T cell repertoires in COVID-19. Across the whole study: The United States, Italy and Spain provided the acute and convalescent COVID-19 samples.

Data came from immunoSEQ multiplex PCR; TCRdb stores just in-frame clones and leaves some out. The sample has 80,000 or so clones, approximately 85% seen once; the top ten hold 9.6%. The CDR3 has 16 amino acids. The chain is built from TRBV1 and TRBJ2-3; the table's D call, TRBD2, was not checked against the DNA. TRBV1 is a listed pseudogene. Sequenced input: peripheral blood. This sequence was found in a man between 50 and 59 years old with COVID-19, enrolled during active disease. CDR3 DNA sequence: TGCACCAGCAGCGTGATCGGGGAGGGGTACACAGATACGCAGTATTTT. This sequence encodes CTSSVIGEGYTDTQYF.